This T cell receptor beta chain was captured in a study of T-cell reconstitution after alpha-beta-depleted transplantation in children. TCRbeta library preparation incorporated unique molecular identifiers. TCRdb reanalysed the PCR reads using MiXCR and keeps one entry per CDR3 protein. The table shows hundreds of thousands of distinct CDR3 sequences, with about 17% occurring only once. Sequenced material: PBMCs from the stem cell graft donor, taken from the stem cell graft. The receptor was derived from a human donor who donated a stem cell graft to a child with acute lymphoblastic leukemia.

CDR3 coding DNA: TGCAGTGCTAGAGATAAGAGCGGGAGGGTCAATGAGCAGTTCTTC. It specifies CSARDKSGRVNEQFF. The chain combines TRBV20-1 with TRBJ2-1; 10 bases match TRBD2. The ends lost 0 bases at V and 6 bases at J; junction bases unmatched: 5. Germline values: CDR1 DFQATT, CDR2 SNEGSKA (reference sequence). The CDR3 spans 15 residues.